Sequencing of this TCR beta chain was carried out in a study of blood T cell repertoires in COVID-19. Profiling relied on immunoSEQ multiplex PCR, and the TCRdb table lists in-frame clones only, not all of them. The repertoire consists of roughly 480,000 clones, with roughly 89% occurring once and the leading ten covering roughly 0.92%. The CDR3 consists of 15 residues. Trimming left V 11 bases short and J 2 bases short, with 20 bases between. Germline V gene data show CDR1 as SGHTA and CDR2 as FQGNSA. The receptor was isolated from a man younger than 35 with COVID-19, enrolled during active disease. Material for sequencing was peripheral blood. The chain combines TRBV7-2 with TRBJ2-3, with a possible D match to TRBD2 (7 bases). The CDR3 bases are TGTGCCGCGAGGGGGGGGGACGTCCCCACAGATACGCAGTATTTT. Translating gives CAARGGDVPTDTQYF.